Shown below are 23 T cell receptor beta chains from a single sample sequenced in a study of blood T cells in healthy people across ages. A second PCR of 7 to 11 cycles used a sample-barcoded 5' primer and a J-beta primer mix. TCRdb independently ran MiXCR on the 5' RACE reads; one entry per CDR3 protein. The table has about 670,000 distinct CDR3 sequences, 35% to 50% seen once. The sample comprised blood. These receptors were taken from a man older than 75 in good health.

This clonotype was seen once. The chain recombines TRBV3-1 with TRBJ2-5, with 11 nucleotides matching TRBD2. The CDR3 is 17 amino acids. Germline CDR1 LGHDT, CDR2 YNNKEL (reference sequence). V shed 4 bases and J 4 bases; nucleotides not matched to a gene: 11. The DNA of the CDR3 is TGTGCCAGCAGCCGAAGATCTAGCGGGGGGAACTCAGAGACCCAGTACTTC. Protein: CASSRRSSGGNSETQYF.

This clonotype has more than one count but fewer than ten. V usage is TRBV6-1 and J usage is TRBJ2-1, with TRBD2 matching over 10 bases. J gave up 4 bases and V 4 bases, and 1 base lay outside the gene matches. CDR3 length equals 14 residues. Germline-derived CDR1 and CDR2 are MNHNS and SASEGT. In DNA, the CDR3 is TGTGCCAGCAGTGTGACTAGCGGGTACAATGAGCAGTTCTTC. Translated, it gives CASSVTSGYNEQFF.

The chain employs TRBV18 and TRBJ2-5, with 8 bases aligning to TRBD2. Trimming cost V 3 bases and J 5 bases; bases outside gene matches: 11. The CDR3 is made up of 16 amino acids. CDR1 KGHSH and CDR2 LQKENI come from the germline V gene. CDR3 DNA: TGTGCCAGCTCACCGCCCTTCCGGGGGGGCCAGGAGACCCAGTACTTC. The encoded protein is CASSPPFRGGQETQYF.

This clonotype was found once. A much larger clone is a single base away; this may be a read error. The chain carries TRBV20-1 and TRBJ2-6; D possibly corresponds to TRBD1 (5 bases). The length of the CDR3 is 13 residues. CDR1 and CDR2 (germline): DFQATT, SNEGSKA (reference sequence). The CDR3 region has the DNA TGCAGTGCTAGCCACTCTGGGGCCAACGTCCAGACTTTC. Protein product: CSASHSGANVQTF.

J is TRBJ1-5 and V is TRBV5-6; D unresolved. This CDR3 has 15 residues. The germline V gene has CDR1 SGHDT and CDR2 YYEEEE. V dropped 2 bases and J dropped 1 base, with 10 bases sitting between them. The CDR3: CASSLLSASNQPQHF. CDR3 coding DNA: TGTGCCAGCAGCTTACTCAGCGCGAGCAATCAGCCCCAGCATTTT. Filled out from reference TRBV5-6 and TRBJ1-5, the complete variable domain reads DAGVTQSPTHLIKTRGQQVTLRCSPKSGHDTVSWYQQALGQGPQFIFQYYEEEERQRGNFPDRFSGHQFPNYSSELNVNALLLGDSALYLCASSLLSASNQPQHFGDGTRLSIL.

The CDR3 coding sequence is TGCGCCAGCAGCCGTAACGGGGGGGACTCCTACAATGAGCAGTTCTTC. The encoded protein is CASSRNGGDSYNEQFF. The rearrangement joins TRBV4-3 to TRBJ2-1; 8 bases line up with TRBD2. Germline CDR1 is LGHNA and CDR2 is YSLEER. After removal of 4 bases from V and 0 bases from J, the junction contained 5 bases not matched to a gene. The CDR3 totals 16 residues.

This chain joins TRBV9 and TRBJ2-4; TRBD2 might be the D (5 bases). Germline-derived CDR1 and CDR2 are SGDLS and YYNGEE. The V end lost 1 base, the J end lost 13 bases, and 21 bases lay between the germline ends. The CDR3 loop spans 15 amino acids. The CDR3 sequence: CASSVRGSVYDEQYF. Here the CDR3 DNA reads TGTGCCAGCAGCGTACGAGGGTCTGTGTACGATGAGCAGTACTTC.

The chain links TRBV29-1 to TRBJ1-2; tentatively, D is TRBD1 (5 bases). Germline assignment: CDR1 SQVTM and CDR2 ANQGSEA. The CDR3 length is 10 residues. Between the trimmed V and J ends, which lost 8 bases and 6 bases, there was a span of 10 bases. CDR3 in DNA: TGCAGCTCTGGGGGGGATGGCTACACCTTC. It translates to CSSGGDGYTF. Filled out from reference TRBV29-1 and TRBJ1-2, the complete variable domain reads SAVISQKPSRDICQRGTSLTIQCQVDSQVTMMFWYRQQPGQSLTLIATANQGSEATYESGFVIDKFPISRPNLTFSTLTVSNMSPEDSSIYLCSSGGDGYTFGSGTRLTVV.

About this clonotype itself: Germline is not matched at one junction end, which may reflect a read error. This chain uses TRBV5-5 with TRBJ2-1; 14 nucleotides align to TRBD2. Germline V gene lookup returns CDR1 SGHKS and CDR2 YYEKEE (reference sequence). The CDR3 runs 16 residues. In DNA, the CDR3 is TGCGCCAGCAGCCCCATAGGACTAGCGGGAGGTCGTGAGCAGTTCTTC. Protein sequence: CASSPIGLAGGREQFF.

This clonotype was recorded a few times. Given a much more abundant clone one base away, this may be a read error. V gene TRBV5-1 combines with J gene TRBJ2-7, with 10 bases lining up with TRBD2. This CDR3 contains 15 residues. V lost 0 bases to trimming and J lost 7 bases; unmatched junction nucleotides: 7. CDR1 and CDR2 (germline): SGHRS, YFSETQ. This chain's CDR3 is CASSLASGSYNEQYF. The CDR3 DNA follows: TGCGCCAGCAGCTTGGCTAGCGGGAGTTACAATGAGCAGTACTTC.

Only a few counts were recorded for this clonotype. V and J are TRBV11-2 and TRBJ2-3; the D gene is possibly TRBD2 (6 bases). Germline assignment: CDR1 SGHAT and CDR2 FQNNGV. The CDR3 has 15 amino acids. V gave up 4 bases and J gave up 5 bases, with 16 bases separating them. As DNA, the CDR3 is TGTGCCAGCAGCTCAGGAGGGGCCGGGGTAGATACGCAGTATTTT. Its translation: CASSSGGAGVDTQYF.

The chain combines TRBV20-1 with TRBJ2-5, with D possibly TRBD2 on 6 matching bases. CDR1 DFQATT and CDR2 SNEGSKA come from the germline V gene (reference sequence). The CDR3 has 12 residues. V lost 7 bases and J lost 4, with 13 bases in between. The CDR3 nucleotides read TGCAGTGTTAATCGGGGGAGAGAGACCCAGTACTTC. Residues: CSVNRGRETQYF.

This chain uses TRBV15 with TRBJ1-5; no clear D. The germline CDR1 and CDR2 sequences are LNHNV and YYDKDF (reference sequence). The CDR3 contains 15 residues. Trimming removed 9 bases from V and 0 bases from J, with 15 bases in between. CDR3: CATSGQLYSNQPQHF. For the CDR3, the DNA is TGTGCCACATCCGGGCAGCTCTATAGCAATCAGCCCCAGCATTTT.

DNA for the CDR3: TGCAGTGCTAGAGGTATCAGCGTGACCTCCTCCTACAATGAGCAGTTCTTC. This sequence encodes CSARGISVTSSYNEQFF. The genes are TRBV20-1 and TRBJ2-1, with D unresolved. The CDR3 consists of 17 residues. The germline V gene encodes CDR1 DFQATT and CDR2 SNEGSKA (reference sequence). With 1 base removed from V and 0 bases from J, the gap between germline ends came to 16 bases.

Turning to this clonotype: One end of the junction is discordant with germline, which a read error may explain. The chain employs TRBV10-2 and TRBJ2-7, with 7 bases matching TRBD1. Germline V lookup: CDR1 WSHSY, CDR2 SAAADI. This CDR3 contains 13 residues. The CDR3 DNA reads TGCGCCAGCAGTGGGGACAGAGCCTACGAGCGGTACTTC. This sequence encodes CASSGDRAYERYF.

There are a few counts of this clonotype. This chain uses TRBV6-2 or TRBV6-3 with TRBJ2-7; 10 bases are a match to TRBD2. J lost 0 bases, V lost 6 bases, and 8 bases had no gene match. The CDR3 runs 16 residues. Germline CDR1 is MNHEY and CDR2 is SVGEGT. The CDR3: CASRAWTSGSSYEQYF. In DNA, the CDR3 is TGTGCCAGCAGAGCCTGGACTAGCGGAAGCTCCTACGAGCAGTACTTC.

The gene calls are TRBV11-2 and TRBJ1-2; D is perhaps TRBD1 (6 bases). The CDR3 extends over 12 amino acids. CDR1 SGHAT and CDR2 FQNNGV come from the germline V gene. The V end was cut by 5 bases, the J end by 6 bases, with 10 bases between. CDR3 in DNA: TGTGCCAGCAGCGCCACAGGGAATGGCTACACCTTC. Translating it yields CASSATGNGYTF.

Comment on this clonotype: One end of the junction fails to match germline, which may point to a read error. The chain employs TRBV20-1 and TRBJ1-1; D not certain. The CDR3 runs 11 residues. Germline CDR1 and CDR2: DFQATT and SNEGSKA (reference sequence). This CDR3 is CSAYDISEAFF. The CDR3 DNA reads as TGCAGTGCATACGACATATCTGAGGCTTTCTTT.

This clonotype was counted only a few times. This chain uses TRBV12-3 or TRBV12-4 with TRBJ1-2, with TRBD1 identical over 7 bases. V lost 2 bases and J lost 5; bases outside the gene matches: 2. The CDR3 sequence is 13 residues long. For the CDR3, the DNA is TGTGCCAGCAGTTTATCGACAGGGTATGGCTACACCTTC. It codes for CASSLSTGYGYTF.

V usage is TRBV27 and J usage is TRBJ2-5; a possible D gene is TRBD1 (6 bases). With the DNA end fitting TRBJ2-1 better, the J assignment may be wrong. The CDR3 has 15 amino acids. Germline assignment: CDR1 MNHEY and CDR2 SMNVEV (reference sequence). CDR3 DNA: TGTGCCAGCAGTTTACTCGGGACGGGACAAGAGACCCAGTTCTTC. Residues: CASSLLGTGQETQFF.

This clonotype was seen more than once but under ten times. V and J are TRBV20-1 and TRBJ2-7; TRBD1 matches at 9 bases. With 2 bases clipped from V and 4 bases from J, the junction kept 12 bases outside the gene matches. Germline V lookup: CDR1 DFQATT, CDR2 SNEGSKA (reference sequence). The CDR3 has 16 amino acids. The CDR3, as DNA: TGCAGTGCTAGACCTCGGGGCAGGACAGGGGTGTACGAGCAGTACTTC. Translation gives CSARPRGRTGVYEQYF.

The chain carries TRBV12-3 or TRBV12-4 and TRBJ1-2; possibly TRBD1 for D (6 bases). The CDR3 contains 13 residues. Trimming cost V 2 bases and J 4 bases, with 8 bases left between them. The CDR3 here is CASSLSGVYGYTF. In DNA form, the CDR3 reads TGTGCCAGCAGTTTATCAGGGGTCTATGGCTACACCTTC.

The table lists this clonotype with a few counts. The genes are TRBV3-1 and TRBJ2-4, with D perhaps given as TRBD1 or TRBD2 (5 bases each). V shed 1 base and J shed 6 bases, with 10 bases lying between them. The CDR3 length is 14 residues. CDR1 is LGHDT, CDR2 YNNKEL, per germline (reference sequence). In DNA, the CDR3 is TGTGCCAGCAGCCAAGGAGGGACGGGAAACATTCAGTACTTC. Amino acids: CASSQGGTGNIQYF.